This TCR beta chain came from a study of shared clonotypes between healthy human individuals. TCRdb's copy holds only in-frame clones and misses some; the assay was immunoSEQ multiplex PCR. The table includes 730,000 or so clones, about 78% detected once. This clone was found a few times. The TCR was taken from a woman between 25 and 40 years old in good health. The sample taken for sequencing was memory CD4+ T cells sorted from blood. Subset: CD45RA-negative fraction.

The CDR3 bases are TGTGCCTGGAGTGTACTGGACGATAGCAATCAGCCCCAGCATTTT. Translation: CAWSVLDDSNQPQHF. The rearrangement links TRBV30 to TRBJ1-5; D not certain. The V and J ends lost 0 bases and 0 bases respectively, with 9 bases between them. Germline V CDR1 and CDR2: GTSNPN, SVGIG (reference sequence). This CDR3 has 15 amino acids. Complete variable domain (other parts from reference TRBV30 and TRBJ1-5): SQTIHQWPATLVQPVGSPLSLECTVEGTSNPNLYWYRQAAGRGLQLLFYSVGIGQISSEVPQNLSASRPQDRQFILSSKKLLLSDSGFYLCAWSVLDDSNQPQHFGDGTRLSIL.